This T cell receptor (beta chain) was observed in a study of shared clonotypes between healthy human individuals. Study-wide context: The study drew on two women and a few men aged 18 to 49 as donors.

Germline V gene data show CDR1 as SGHRS and CDR2 as YFSETQ. Deletions cut 3 bases from V and 0 bases from J, with 6 bases between. The CDR3 has 13 residues. TCRdb keeps only in-frame clones here, not all; method: immunoSEQ multiplex PCR. The sample carries some 2,500,000 clones, roughly 93% recorded once. This chain uses TRBV5-1 with TRBJ2-5; no clear D gene. The TCR was taken from a man aged 18 to 35 in good health. Some clones in this sample may be carry-over from other donors' samples. Sample: naive CD4+ T cells from PBMCs. Subset reported: CD45RA+ positively selected. This CDR3 is CASSSTYQETQYF. Here the CDR3 DNA reads TGCGCCAGCAGCTCAACGTACCAAGAGACCCAGTACTTC.